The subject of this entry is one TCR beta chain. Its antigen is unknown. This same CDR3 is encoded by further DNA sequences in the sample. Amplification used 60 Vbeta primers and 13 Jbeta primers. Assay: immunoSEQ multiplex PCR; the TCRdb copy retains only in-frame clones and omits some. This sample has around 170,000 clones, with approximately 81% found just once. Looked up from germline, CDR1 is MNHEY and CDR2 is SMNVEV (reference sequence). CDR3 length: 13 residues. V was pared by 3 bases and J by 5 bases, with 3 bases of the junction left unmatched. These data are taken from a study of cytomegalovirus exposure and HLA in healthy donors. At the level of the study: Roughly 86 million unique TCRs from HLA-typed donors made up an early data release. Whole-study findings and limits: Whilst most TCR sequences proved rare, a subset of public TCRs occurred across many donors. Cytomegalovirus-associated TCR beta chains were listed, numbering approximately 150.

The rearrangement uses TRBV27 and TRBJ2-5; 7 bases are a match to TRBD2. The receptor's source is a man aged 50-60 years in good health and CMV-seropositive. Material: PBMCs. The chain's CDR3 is CASSLREGETQYF. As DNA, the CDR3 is TGTGCCAGCAGTTTGAGGGAGGGGGAGACCCAGTACTTC.